One and the same sample provided the 29 T cell receptor beta chains below, sequenced in a study of cytomegalovirus exposure and HLA in healthy donors. The PCR used 60 Vbeta and 13 Jbeta primers. TCRdb's copy holds only in-frame clones and misses some; the assay was immunoSEQ multiplex PCR. The sample has approximately 160,000 clones; approximately 81% are singletons. The specimen was PBMCs. The receptors here all came from a man aged 18 to 35 in good health and CMV-seronegative.

The rearrangement joins TRBV19 to TRBJ1-1; D call uncertain. The CDR3 runs 12 residues. CDR1 is LNHDA, CDR2 SQIVND, per germline (reference sequence). With 9 bases removed from V and 1 base from J, the gap between germline ends came to 9 bases. The CDR3 is CASTKANTEAFF. In DNA form, the CDR3 reads TGTGCCAGCACTAAAGCGAACACTGAAGCTTTCTTT.

The chain joins TRBV19 to TRBJ1-2, with a tentative D call TRBD1 (6 bases). The CDR3 is 14 residues long. The germline gives CDR1 LNHDA, CDR2 SQIVND (reference sequence). V was clipped by 3 bases and J by 7 bases, with 15 bases between them. CDR3 sequence reads: CASSMGRGLSGYTF. The CDR3 DNA follows: TGTGCCAGTAGTATGGGCAGGGGTTTGAGTGGCTACACCTTC.

The chain combines TRBV25-1 with TRBJ2-5; D possibly corresponds to TRBD1 (6 bases). The J call may be wrong; the DNA end is better matched by TRBJ2-7. In germline, CDR1 is MGHDK, CDR2 SYGVNS. CDR3 length: 15 residues. The CDR3 loop reads CASSESAGVPYEQYF. CDR3 sequence (DNA): TGTGCCAGCAGTGAGTCGGCAGGGGTACCCTACGAGCAGTACTTC.

The chain combines TRBV13 with TRBJ2-5, with 7 bases that match TRBD1. The trim removed 5 bases at V and 1 base at J, leaving 4 bases unmatched. The length of the CDR3 is 14 residues. Germline V CDR1 and CDR2: PRHDT, FYEKMQ (reference sequence). DNA of the CDR3: TGTGCCAGCAGCCTCGGGACAGCCCAAGAGACCCAGTACTTC. It is translated as CASSLGTAQETQYF.

The genes are TRBV4-1 and TRBJ2-1; TRBD1 aligns across 9 bases. This CDR3 has 16 amino acids. The junction had 9 bases not matched to a gene; V was cut back by 4 bases and J by 5 bases. Germline V CDR1 and CDR2: MGHRA, YSYEKL. This CDR3 reads CASSPAGTGKNNEQFF. For the CDR3, the DNA is TGCGCCAGCAGCCCCGCCGGGACAGGGAAAAACAATGAGCAGTTCTTC.

Here the CDR3 DNA reads TGTGCCAGCAGCTTGTGGCTTAGCAATCAGCCCCAGCATTTT. It translates to CASSLWLSNQPQHF. The V call is TRBV5-6, the J call TRBJ1-5; D not certain. With 1 base removed from V and 0 bases from J, the gap between germline ends came to 5 bases. This CDR3 comprises 14 residues. CDR1 SGHDT and CDR2 YYEEEE come from the germline V gene.

This chain uses TRBV6-5 with TRBJ2-7; possible D gene TRBD2, 6 bases. The CDR3 runs 15 residues. CDR1 is MNHEY, CDR2 SVGAGI, per germline. V lost 2 bases and J lost 7, with 18 bases in between. The CDR3, as DNA: TGTGCCAGCAGTTACAAAGGTCCCGACCGGGGGGAGCAGTACTTC. Translated, it gives CASSYKGPDRGEQYF.

In this sample, this clone turned up a few times. The chain has TRBV5-5 and TRBJ2-7, with D tentatively TRBD1 (6 bases). The CDR3 loop spans 15 amino acids. The ends were cut back, 2 bases at V and 3 bases at J, with 15 bases in the middle. CDR1 SGHKS and CDR2 YYEKEE come from the germline V gene (reference sequence). CDR3 DNA sequence: TGTGCCAGCAGCTTTGGATACGGGACAAACTACGAGCAGTACTTC. Encoded protein: CASSFGYGTNYEQYF.

The gene calls are TRBV4-1 and TRBJ2-7, with D possibly being TRBD2 (6 bases). Trimming removed 2 bases at V and 5 bases at J, with 19 bases between. The CDR3 is 16 amino acids. The germline gives CDR1 MGHRA, CDR2 YSYEKL. The CDR3 region is CASSQPHGGSGDEQYF. CDR3 nucleotide sequence: TGCGCCAGCAGCCAACCTCATGGGGGGTCCGGCGACGAGCAGTACTTC.

The V gene is TRBV15, the J gene TRBJ2-7, with D perhaps TRBD1 (6 bases). Between the trimmed V and J ends, which lost 7 bases and 6 bases, there was a span of 25 bases. This CDR3 comprises 16 residues. Germline CDR1 LNHNV, CDR2 YYDKDF (reference sequence). CDR3 in DNA: TGTGCCACCATCTATCTCGTGGGGACACATGCCTGCGAGCAGTACTTC. Translating it yields CATIYLVGTHACEQYF. Based on the CDR3 plus reference TRBV15 and TRBJ2-7, the full variable domain is DAMVIQNPRYQVTQFGKPVTLSCSQTLNHNVMYWYQQKSSQAPKLLFHYYDKDFNNEADTPDNFQSRRPNTSFCFLDIRSPGLGDTAMYLCATIYLVGTHACEQYFGPGTRLTVT.

For the CDR3, the DNA is TGCGCCAGCAGTCAAGATCCCAGACCGGCGGGGAGGTACACCTTC. Protein sequence: CASSQDPRPAGRYTF. This rearrangement joins TRBV23-1 to TRBJ1-2; D is unresolved. TRBV23-1 is designated an ORF whose function remains uncertain. CDR3 length equals 15 residues. V lost 2 bases, J lost 11 bases, and 21 bases lay in between.

The rearrangement uses TRBV11-2 and TRBJ2-3; TRBD2 agrees at 9 bases. V lost 5 bases, J lost 3 bases, and 6 bases stayed unmatched. CDR1 and CDR2 (germline): SGHAT, FQNNGV. The CDR3 spans 15 residues. The CDR3 protein is CASSTLAGATDTQYF. CDR3 nucleotide sequence: TGTGCCAGCAGCACGTTAGCGGGAGCAACAGATACGCAGTATTTT.

This clone was recorded only once. The chain uses TRBV7-9 and TRBJ2-7, with TRBD2 matching over 9 bases. Germline assignment: CDR1 SEHNR and CDR2 FQNEAQ (reference sequence). With 3 bases clipped from V and 6 bases from J, the junction kept 12 bases outside the gene matches. CDR3 length: 16 residues. CDR3 residues: CASSFGGRALRSEQYF. The CDR3 nucleotides read TGTGCCAGCAGCTTTGGCGGGAGGGCCTTAAGGTCCGAGCAGTACTTC.

The rearrangement joins TRBV6-5 to TRBJ1-1; D is perhaps TRBD1 (6 bases). Germline loops: CDR1 MNHEY, CDR2 SVGAGI. Trimming pared 7 bases from V and 8 bases from J, leaving 20 bases between. The CDR3 has 14 amino acids. The CDR3 protein is CASISTDGRGEAFF. CDR3 DNA: TGTGCCAGCATTTCAACGGACGGGAGGGGGGAAGCTTTCTTT.

This chain connects TRBV5-1 to TRBJ2-6; the D is unclear. V shed 2 bases and J shed 4 bases, with 7 bases lying between them. Germline lookup yields CDR1 SGHRS and CDR2 YFSETQ. The CDR3 loop spans 14 amino acids. CDR3 DNA sequence: TGCGCCAGCAGCTTCCGGGTGGGGGCCAACGTCCTGACTTTC. Its translation is CASSFRVGANVLTF.

The CDR3 loop is CAGTSGDYNEKLFF. CDR3 coding DNA: TGTGCCGGAACCTCAGGGGATTATAATGAAAAACTGTTTTTT. The genes are TRBV30 and TRBJ1-4, with TRBD1 as a possible D gene (6 bases). Germline assignment: CDR1 GTSNPN and CDR2 SVGIG (reference sequence). Trimming removed 8 bases from V and 4 bases from J, with 17 bases in between. The CDR3 extends over 14 amino acids.

The chain carries TRBV27 and TRBJ1-1; D perhaps matches TRBD1 (5 bases). V lost 2 bases to trimming and J lost 5 bases, with 15 bases between them. Germline V gives CDR1 MNHEY, CDR2 SMNVEV (reference sequence). The CDR3 has 15 amino acids. The CDR3 spells CASSLERGRNTEAFF. The CDR3 coding sequence is TGTGCCAGCAGTTTAGAAAGGGGAAGGAATACTGAAGCTTTCTTT.

The J gene is TRBJ2-3, the V gene TRBV28, with D possibly being TRBD2 (5 bases). The CDR3 covers 14 residues. Germline V CDR1 and CDR2: MDHEN, SYDVKM. Between the trimmed V and J ends, which lost 6 bases and 4 bases, there was a span of 14 bases. CDR3 amino acids: CASSPLLAADTQYF. In DNA form, the CDR3 reads TGTGCCAGCAGCCCCCTCCTAGCAGCAGATACGCAGTATTTT.

V gene TRBV9 combines with J gene TRBJ2-7, with 10 bases identical to TRBD1. CDR3 length: 15 residues. Germline CDR1 reads SGDLS; CDR2 reads YYNGEE. Losses at the gene ends were 4 bases for V and 2 bases for J; bases not matched to a gene: 6. CDR3 amino acids: CASSTGQGVTYEQYF. The CDR3 nucleotides are TGTGCCAGCAGCACCGGACAGGGGGTGACCTACGAGCAGTACTTC.

The rearrangement joins TRBV28 to TRBJ1-5, with TRBD1 matching 8 bases. After removal of 3 bases from V and 0 bases from J, the junction contained 1 base not matched to a gene. The CDR3 is 15 amino acids. CDR1 and CDR2 (germline): MDHEN, SYDVKM. The CDR3 sequence is CASSFGQGSNQPQHF. CDR3 sequence (DNA): TGTGCCAGCAGTTTTGGACAGGGTAGCAATCAGCCCCAGCATTTT.

In this sample, this clone turned up a few times. The J gene is TRBJ2-1, the V gene TRBV27; no definite D call. Per the germline V gene, CDR1 is MNHEY and CDR2 is SMNVEV (reference sequence). The CDR3 has 18 amino acids. The V end was cut by 5 bases, the J end by 2 bases, with 22 bases between. CDR3 protein: CASSPTPHTRVPYNEQFF. The CDR3, as DNA: TGTGCCAGCAGTCCGACCCCACATACACGGGTTCCCTACAATGAGCAGTTCTTC.

The chain links TRBV4-1 to TRBJ2-5; 7 positions match TRBD1. The germline gives CDR1 MGHRA, CDR2 YSYEKL. The CDR3 runs to 14 residues. V trimming: 3 bases; J trimming: 3 bases; junction bases outside the gene matches: 4. CDR3 sequence (DNA): TGCGCCAGCAGCCAGAGGGGGCTGGAAGAGACCCAGTACTTC. Protein sequence: CASSQRGLEETQYF.

The rearrangement uses TRBV11-2 and TRBJ2-7; perhaps TRBD1 as D (6 bases). Germline assignment: CDR1 SGHAT and CDR2 FQNNGV. The CDR3 is 14 residues long. The V end was cut by 1 base, the J end by 2 bases, with 9 bases between. Written as DNA, the CDR3 is TGTGCCAGCAGCTTAGGGACAGAAGCCTACGAGCAGTACTTC. The encoded protein is CASSLGTEAYEQYF.

The genes are TRBV6-1 and TRBJ1-4; no definite D call. Between the trimmed V and J ends, which lost 6 bases and 4 bases, there was a span of 15 bases. The CDR3 runs 15 residues. Germline CDR1 is MNHNS and CDR2 is SASEGT. CDR3 sequence reads: CASSRPRGGNEKLFF. CDR3 DNA: TGTGCCAGCAGCCGACCTCGGGGTGGTAATGAAAAACTGTTTTTT.

The rearrangement joins TRBV19 to TRBJ1-2; maybe TRBD1 (6 bases). The V and J ends lost 3 bases and 0 bases respectively, with 11 bases between them. This CDR3 spans 15 amino acids. Germline-derived CDR1 and CDR2 are LNHDA and SQIVND (reference sequence). In DNA, the CDR3 is TGTGCCAGTAGTATGGAGGACAGTCCTAACTATGGCTACACCTTC. It yields the protein CASSMEDSPNYGYTF.

This clone was seen only once. This CDR3 is CASSSDRGRGRTEAFF. The DNA for the CDR3 is TGCGCCAGCAGCTCGGACAGGGGACGGGGAAGAACTGAAGCTTTCTTT. The chain carries TRBV5-1 and TRBJ1-1; TRBD1 matches at 9 bases. V was clipped by 3 bases and J by 5 bases; unmatched bases: 11. The CDR3 loop spans 16 amino acids. Germline V gene lookup returns CDR1 SGHRS and CDR2 YFSETQ.

The chain employs TRBV15 and TRBJ1-5, with D perhaps TRBD1 (6 bases). The CDR3 is 16 residues long. In germline, CDR1 is LNHNV, CDR2 YYDKDF (reference sequence). Trimming cost V 0 bases and J 5 bases, with 14 bases left between them. In DNA, the CDR3 is TGTGCCACCAGCAGAGACGTTTCAGGGGTACATCAGCCCCAGCATTTT. It yields the protein CATSRDVSGVHQPQHF. The whole variable domain, filled in from reference TRBV15 and TRBJ1-5, reads DAMVIQNPRYQVTQFGKPVTLSCSQTLNHNVMYWYQQKSSQAPKLLFHYYDKDFNNEADTPDNFQSRRPNTSFCFLDIRSPGLGDTAMYLCATSRDVSGVHQPQHFGDGTRLSIL.

As concerns this clone: The sample carries other DNA sequences with the same CDR3. V is TRBV10-3 and J is TRBJ2-7; TRBD1 matches at 10 bases. Per the germline V gene, CDR1 is ENHRY and CDR2 is SYGVKD. V trimming: 5 bases; J trimming: 2 bases; junction bases outside the gene matches: 3. The CDR3 is 14 amino acids. CDR3 in DNA: TGTGCCATCAGTCCGGGACAGGGGACCTACGAGCAGTACTTC. Its translation is CAISPGQGTYEQYF.

The chain combines TRBV5-4 with TRBJ1-2, with D possibly being TRBD1 (5 bases). Trimming removed 6 bases from V and 7 bases from J, with 13 bases in between. Germline V gene data show CDR1 as SGHNT and CDR2 as YYREEE (reference sequence). This CDR3 spans 12 amino acids. CDR3 region: CASTLGGTGYTF. CDR3 DNA sequence: TGTGCCAGCACCCTGGGGGGAACTGGCTACACCTTC.